The 22 T cell receptor beta chains reported below all come from one sample, sequenced in a study of blood T cell repertoires in COVID-19. Measured with immunoSEQ multiplex PCR; TCRdb has only the in-frame clones, and not every one. Among 240,000 or so clones, approximately 86% were seen once, and the ten largest hold around 7.3%. The sample was peripheral blood. All receptors come from a woman in her sixties or seventies with active or convalescent COVID-19.

This chain uses TRBV7-2 with TRBJ2-7; the D is unclear. The CDR3 is 15 amino acids. Trimming pared 1 base from V and 0 bases from J, leaving 10 bases between. CDR1 is SGHTA, CDR2 FQGNSA, per germline. CDR3 coding DNA: TGTGCCAGCAGCTTAGTCGCGGAAAGCTCCTACGAGCAGTACTTC. It specifies CASSLVAESSYEQYF. Filled out from reference TRBV7-2 and TRBJ2-7, the complete variable domain reads GAGVSQSPSNKVTEKGKDVELRCDPISGHTALYWYRQSLGQGLEFLIYFQGNSAPDKSGLPSDRFSAERTGGSVSTLTIQRTQQEDSAVYLCASSLVAESSYEQYFGPGTRLTVT.

This clone came up once. The V gene is TRBV6-1, the J gene TRBJ1-3; TRBD1 matches at 8 bases. This CDR3 comprises 15 residues. Germline loops: CDR1 MNHNS, CDR2 SASEGT. The V and J ends lost 2 bases and 1 base, in that order; junction bases with no gene match: 1. The CDR3 DNA reads TGTGCCAGCAGTGAAACAGGGGGGTCTGGAAACACCATATATTTT. This sequence encodes CASSETGGSGNTIYF.

This chain links TRBV5-4 with TRBJ2-2; no clear D gene. The V end lost 4 bases, the J end lost 0 bases, and 13 bases lay between the germline ends. This CDR3 region has 16 residues. In germline, CDR1 is SGHNT, CDR2 YYREEE (reference sequence). As DNA, the CDR3 is TGTGCCAGCAGCCACGCGGAGAGAGCGAACACCGGGGAGCTGTTTTTT. Translation gives CASSHAERANTGELFF.

This clone has more than one count but fewer than ten. The chain is built from TRBV11-2 and TRBJ2-5, with 7 nucleotides matching TRBD2. V shed 1 base, J shed 3 bases, and the junction held 5 bases outside the gene matches. The CDR3 sequence is 15 residues long. Germline lookup yields CDR1 SGHAT and CDR2 FQNNGV. The CDR3 reads CASSLAAGGKETQYF. CDR3 in DNA: TGTGCCAGCAGCTTAGCCGCCGGGGGGAAAGAGACCCAGTACTTC.

This chain joins TRBV3-1 (or the pseudogene TRBV3-2) and TRBJ1-5; D unresolved. The CDR3 runs 12 residues. The V end was cut by 3 bases, the J end by 7 bases, with 7 bases between. Germline lookup yields CDR1 LGHDT and CDR2 YNNKEL (reference sequence). For the CDR3, the DNA is TGTGCCAGCAGCCACCAGGCACAGCCCCAGCATTTT. Protein product: CASSHQAQPQHF.

This clone was recorded a few times. V is TRBV6-5 and J is TRBJ2-7; 9 nucleotides match TRBD1. Germline V CDR1 and CDR2: MNHEY, SVGAGI. The CDR3 is made up of 16 amino acids. Germline trimming cut 4 bases from V and 6 bases from J; bases unmatched to any gene: 13. Here the CDR3 reads CASSSKKGDRAGEQYF. The DNA for the CDR3 is TGTGCCAGCAGTTCCAAAAAGGGGGACAGGGCAGGCGAGCAGTACTTC.

The chain has TRBV4-3 and TRBJ1-4; 11 nucleotides agree with TRBD1. The CDR3 length is 18 residues. The J segment lost 4 bases and the V segment lost 0 bases, leaving 7 bases of the junction unmatched. Germline-derived CDR1 and CDR2 are LGHNA and YSLEER. CDR3 loop: CASSQDGDRGMSNEKLFF. DNA of the CDR3: TGCGCCAGCAGCCAAGATGGGGACAGGGGGATGAGTAATGAAAAACTGTTTTTT.

V is TRBV20-1 and J is TRBJ2-1; D is unclear. The germline V gene encodes CDR1 DFQATT and CDR2 SNEGSKA (reference sequence). The germline V and J ends were trimmed by 1 base and 7 bases, with 5 bases remaining between them. This CDR3 region has 11 residues. CDR3 loop: CSARVANEQFF. The CDR3 DNA reads TGCAGTGCTAGAGTGGCAAATGAGCAGTTCTTC.

This rearrangement joins TRBV5-1 to TRBJ1-6; TRBD1 might be the D (5 bases). Germline V CDR1 and CDR2: SGHRS, YFSETQ. The CDR3 extends over 18 amino acids. With 0 bases removed from V and 0 bases from J, the gap between germline ends came to 13 bases. The CDR3 DNA reads TGCGCCAGCAGCTTGGGAGTGCAGGGAAGCTCCTATAATTCACCCCTCCACTTT. This codes for CASSLGVQGSSYNSPLHF. The full variable domain, completed using reference TRBV5-1 and TRBJ1-6, is KAGVTQTPRYLIKTRGQQVTLSCSPISGHRSVSWYQQTPGQGLQFLFEYFSETQRNKGNFPGRFSGRQFSNSRSEMNVSTLELGDSALYLCASSLGVQGSSYNSPLHFGNGTRLTVT.

The rearrangement uses TRBV13 and TRBJ2-3; maybe TRBD1 (5 bases). Per germline, CDR1 PRHDT and CDR2 FYEKMQ (reference sequence). Between the trimmed V and J ends, which lost 1 base and 0 bases, there was a span of 8 bases. The CDR3 is 15 residues long. CDR3 in DNA: TGTGCCAGCAGCTTAGCGGACACGAGCACAGATACGCAGTATTTT. Encoded protein: CASSLADTSTDTQYF.

This clone has a single count. The genes are TRBV27 and TRBJ1-2; D gene unclear. The CDR3 covers 12 residues. The V end lost 5 bases, the J end lost 7 bases, and 11 bases lay between the germline ends. CDR1 and CDR2 (germline): MNHEY, SMNVEV (reference sequence). CDR3 amino acids: CASSPLRGGYTF. The DNA for the CDR3 is TGTGCCAGCAGTCCCCTGAGAGGTGGCTACACCTTC.

This chain connects TRBV7-8 to TRBJ1-1; no clear D gene. CDR3 length equals 13 residues. The V and J ends lost 1 base and 11 bases respectively, with 14 bases between them. In germline, CDR1 is SGHVS, CDR2 FQNEAQ. The CDR3 bases are TGTGCCAGCAGCTTAGGAGAGAGGGCCGAGGCTTTCTTT. Translating it yields CASSLGERAEAFF.

The CDR3 DNA reads TGTGCCAGCAGCTTGGCCTCTAACGGGGTACCCCAGCATTTT. Amino acid sequence: CASSLASNGVPQHF. This chain connects TRBV5-5 to TRBJ1-5; D gene ambiguous. This CDR3 region has 14 residues. Trimming cost V 0 bases and J 10 bases, with 14 bases left between them. Per germline, CDR1 SGHKS and CDR2 YYEKEE (reference sequence).

The sample holds a few counts of this clone. J is TRBJ1-5 and V is TRBV20-1; D is unresolved. Looked up from germline, CDR1 is DFQATT and CDR2 is SNEGSKA (reference sequence). There are 14 residues in the CDR3. The ends were cut back, 3 bases at V and 2 bases at J, with 11 bases in the middle. Here the CDR3 reads CSASVQVGNQPQHF. CDR3 coding DNA: TGCAGTGCTAGTGTGCAGGTGGGCAATCAGCCCCAGCATTTT.

The V call is TRBV5-4, the J call TRBJ2-1, with 9 bases matching TRBD2. J gave up 7 bases and V 0 bases, and 8 bases lay outside the gene matches. The CDR3 has 16 residues. The germline V gene encodes CDR1 SGHNT and CDR2 YYREEE (reference sequence). CDR3 sequence (DNA): TGTGCCAGCAGCTTGGCCGGGACTAGCCGGGGGAATGAGCAGTTCTTC. Its protein is CASSLAGTSRGNEQFF.

The chain combines TRBV6-2 or TRBV6-3 with TRBJ2-1; D is unresolved. CDR1 is MNHEY, CDR2 SVGEGT, per germline. The CDR3 loop spans 12 amino acids. Trimming left V 6 bases short and J 6 bases short, with 9 bases between. This CDR3 is CASSRSTNEQFF. The DNA for the CDR3 is TGTGCCAGCAGCCGCTCTACCAATGAGCAGTTCTTC.

The chain is built from TRBV6-5 and TRBJ1-2, with D possibly being TRBD1 (6 bases). The CDR3 consists of 13 residues. Germline assignment: CDR1 MNHEY and CDR2 SVGAGI. V lost 10 bases to trimming and J lost 6 bases, with 18 bases between them. The CDR3, as DNA: TGTGCCATACACAGGGATAGTCCTAATGGCTACACCTTC. Translation: CAIHRDSPNGYTF.

The gene calls are TRBV18 and TRBJ2-7; D perhaps matches TRBD2 (5 bases). From germline, CDR1 is KGHSH and CDR2 LQKENI. The CDR3 is 15 amino acids. V gave up 2 bases and J gave up 3 bases, with 14 bases separating them. The CDR3 region has the DNA TGTGCCAGCTCACCAGTCCTGGGAGACTACTACGAGCAGTACTTC. It codes for CASSPVLGDYYEQYF.

This chain connects TRBV9 to TRBJ2-1; D gene unclear. V lost 0 bases, J lost 8 bases, and 12 bases lay in between. Per the germline V gene, CDR1 is SGDLS and CDR2 is YYNGEE. The CDR3 is made up of 14 amino acids. The CDR3 bases are TGTGCCAGCAGCGTAGGGCAGGTAGTCGATGAGCAGTTCTTC. It encodes CASSVGQVVDEQFF.

V gene TRBV11-2 combines with J gene TRBJ1-1; tentative D call: TRBD1 (6 bases). Deletions cut 2 bases from V and 3 bases from J, with 10 bases between. This CDR3 has 14 residues. The germline gives CDR1 SGHAT, CDR2 FQNNGV. The CDR3 loop is CASSLLTGYTEAFF. Written as DNA, the CDR3 is TGTGCCAGCAGCTTACTTACAGGGTACACTGAAGCTTTCTTT.

This clone was counted a few times. The V gene is TRBV5-4, the J gene TRBJ2-7; the match to TRBD1 covers 7 bases. Germline-derived CDR1 and CDR2 are SGHNT and YYREEE (reference sequence). The J segment lost 3 bases and the V segment lost 0 bases, leaving 6 bases of the junction unmatched. There are 15 residues in the CDR3. CDR3 nucleotide sequence: TGTGCCAGCAGCTTGGTGACAGGGAGTTTCTACGAGCAGTACTTC. The encoded protein is CASSLVTGSFYEQYF.

The chain carries TRBV6-5 and TRBJ1-4; 10 bases align to TRBD1. With V trimmed by 10 bases and J by 11 bases, 16 bases remained unmatched. Looked up from germline, CDR1 is MNHEY and CDR2 is SVGAGI. The CDR3 loop spans 15 amino acids. DNA for the CDR3: TGTGCCACCCAAACCCCCGGGACAGGGGTAGGGAAACTGTTTTTT. Translation gives CATQTPGTGVGKLFF.